The 31 T cell receptor beta chains reported below all come from one sample, sequenced in a study of blood T cell repertoires in COVID-19. Here immunoSEQ multiplex PCR was the method, and the copy in TCRdb shows in-frame clones only, minus some. The sample consists of tens of thousands of clones, over 80% of them appearing once. The sample taken for sequencing was peripheral blood. Receptors originate from a woman aged 55-75 years with active COVID-19.

The chain links TRBV7-9 to TRBJ1-5; D ambiguous. V was pared by 5 bases and J by 1 base, with 9 bases between. Germline V CDR1 and CDR2: SEHNR, FQNEAQ (reference sequence). The CDR3 runs to 14 residues. The chain's CDR3 is CASSPSISNQPQHF. DNA of the CDR3: TGTGCCAGCAGCCCCTCTATAAGCAATCAGCCCCAGCATTTT.

The chain employs TRBV7-2 and TRBJ2-1; 14 positions agree with TRBD2. The CDR3 contains 14 residues. V lost 4 bases, J lost 8 bases, and 1 base stayed unmatched. Germline V CDR1 and CDR2: SGHTA, FQGNSA. CDR3 amino acids: CASSWTSGGYEQFF. The CDR3 DNA reads TGTGCCAGCAGCTGGACTAGCGGGGGGTATGAGCAGTTCTTC.

Only a few counts were recorded for this clone. This sequence joins TRBV5-1 and TRBJ2-5; D is possibly TRBD1 (6 bases). This CDR3 is built from 15 residues. Germline-derived CDR1 and CDR2 are SGHRS and YFSETQ. V was shortened by 4 bases and J by 0 bases, with 13 bases between the two germline ends. CDR3 in amino acids: CASSPRGRNQETQYF. The CDR3 region has the DNA TGCGCCAGCAGCCCCAGGGGACGGAACCAAGAGACCCAGTACTTC. Full variable domain (rest looked up from reference TRBV5-1 and TRBJ2-5): KAGVTQTPRYLIKTRGQQVTLSCSPISGHRSVSWYQQTPGQGLQFLFEYFSETQRNKGNFPGRFSGRQFSNSRSEMNVSTLELGDSALYLCASSPRGRNQETQYFGPGTRLLVL.

In DNA form, the CDR3 reads TGTGCCAGCAGCCGCAGAAGGGGGCTTAACTATGGCTACACCTTC. This translates into CASSRRRGLNYGYTF. V gene TRBV28 combines with J gene TRBJ1-2; TRBD1 matches 7 bases. This CDR3 contains 15 residues. J lost 1 base, V lost 6 bases, and 8 bases had no gene match. Germline lookup yields CDR1 MDHEN and CDR2 SYDVKM.

This chain links TRBV7-9 with TRBJ1-1, with D unresolved. Germline V CDR1 and CDR2: SEHNR, FQNEAQ (reference sequence). This CDR3 spans 14 amino acids. V shed 4 bases and J shed 5 bases, with 14 bases lying between them. This CDR3 is CASSSARVRTEAFF. The CDR3 bases are TGTGCCAGCAGCTCGGCCCGGGTAAGGACTGAAGCTTTCTTT.

The J gene is TRBJ1-2, the V gene TRBV10-1; 7 positions agree with TRBD1. Trimming took 4 bases from V and 2 from J; bases not matched to a gene: 10. The CDR3 is 16 residues long. CDR1 and CDR2 (germline): WNHNN, SYGVQD (reference sequence). CDR3 nucleotide sequence: TGCGCCAGCAGTGCTACCAGGGGGGCCTTCAACTATGGCTACACCTTC. Translated: CASSATRGAFNYGYTF.

The rearrangement joins TRBV28 to TRBJ2-5; TRBD1 matches 8 bases. Trimming at V came to 3 bases and at J to 5 bases, leaving 2 bases not matched to a gene. The CDR3 spans 13 residues. Germline V gives CDR1 MDHEN, CDR2 SYDVKM. CDR3 residues: CASSFRGQETQYF. CDR3 DNA sequence: TGTGCCAGCAGTTTCAGGGGGCAGGAGACCCAGTACTTC.

V gene TRBV28 combines with J gene TRBJ2-7; D uncertain. The CDR3 spans 14 residues. Trimming cost V 1 base and J 7 bases, with 14 bases left between them. CDR1 is MDHEN, CDR2 SYDVKM, per germline. CDR3 in amino acids: CASSLSGSPVEQYF. CDR3 nucleotide sequence: TGTGCCAGCAGTTTATCAGGTTCCCCTGTGGAGCAGTACTTC. The whole variable domain, filled in from reference TRBV28 and TRBJ2-7, reads DVKVTQSSRYLVKRTGEKVFLECVQDMDHENMFWYRQDPGLGLRLIYFSYDVKMKEKGDIPEGYSVSREKKERFSLILESASTNQTSMYLCASSLSGSPVEQYFGPGTRLTVT.

A word on this clone: One junction end disagrees with the germline gene, perhaps due to a read error. The chain employs TRBV7-9 and TRBJ2-1, with 7 positions matching TRBD2. The CDR3 spans 15 residues. The germline gives CDR1 SEHNR, CDR2 FQNEAQ (reference sequence). CDR3: CASSFDSAGVMRDLF. The CDR3, as DNA: TGTGCCAGCAGCTTTGACAGCGCGGGGGTAATGCGTGATCTCTTC.

J is TRBJ2-3 and V is TRBV19; TRBD1 matches at 10 bases. Germline CDR1 reads LNHDA; CDR2 reads SQIVND (reference sequence). This CDR3 has 18 residues. With V trimmed by 2 bases and J by 3 bases, 11 bases remained unmatched. CDR3 amino acids: CASSILGGTGDVTDTQYF. Written as DNA, the CDR3 is TGTGCCAGTAGTATATTAGGGGGGACAGGGGATGTGACAGATACGCAGTATTTT.

The chain recombines TRBV7-9 with TRBJ1-1; D remains unclear. V dropped 3 bases and J dropped 1 base, with 6 bases sitting between them. Germline CDR1 SEHNR, CDR2 FQNEAQ (reference sequence). CDR3 size: 13 residues. CDR3 DNA sequence: TGTGCCAGCAGCTTTTACACGAACACTGAAGCTTTCTTT. It specifies CASSFYTNTEAFF.

The chain has TRBV5-1 and TRBJ2-5, with 7 bases identical to TRBD1. Trimming took 4 bases from V and 5 from J; bases not matched to a gene: 8. The CDR3 covers 14 residues. Germline V gives CDR1 SGHRS, CDR2 YFSETQ. In DNA, the CDR3 is TGCGCCAGCAGCCCGGACAGGAATCGGGAGACCCAGTACTTC. It encodes CASSPDRNRETQYF.

This chain joins TRBV20-1 and TRBJ1-6, with TRBD1 matching 7 bases. The CDR3 has 17 amino acids. V lost 3 bases, J lost 7 bases, and 15 bases stayed unmatched. In germline, CDR1 is DFQATT, CDR2 SNEGSKA (reference sequence). The CDR3: CSASPPGQRSWNSPLHF. CDR3 sequence (DNA): TGCAGTGCTAGTCCGCCGGGACAGAGGTCGTGGAATTCACCCCTCCACTTT.

This clone has a single count. The CDR3 region is CASSQDGVFSGTSYEQYF. As DNA, the CDR3 is TGTGCCAGCAGCCAAGATGGGGTCTTCAGCGGGACATCCTACGAGCAGTACTTC. This sequence joins TRBV14 and TRBJ2-7; the D gene is possibly TRBD2 (7 bases). The germline CDR1 and CDR2 sequences are SGHDN and FVKESK. The CDR3 spans 18 residues. V lost 0 bases to trimming and J lost 1 base, with 19 bases between them.

J is TRBJ2-7 and V is TRBV28, with D perhaps matching TRBD1 (6 bases). Germline V lookup: CDR1 MDHEN, CDR2 SYDVKM. CDR3 length equals 14 residues. V was shortened by 1 base and J by 9 bases, with 16 bases between the two germline ends. The CDR3 bases are TGTGCCAGCAGTTTATACAGGCAGGGGCAGGGGCAGTACTTC. It specifies CASSLYRQGQGQYF.

The V call is TRBV27, the J call TRBJ2-1; no reliable D call. CDR1 is MNHEY, CDR2 SMNVEV, per germline (reference sequence). This CDR3 spans 16 amino acids. V shed 2 bases and J shed 8 bases, with 19 bases lying between them. CDR3 sequence (DNA): TGTGCCAGCAGTTTAAACAGTTTGATCAAGTCAGATGAGCAGTTCTTC. As protein: CASSLNSLIKSDEQFF.

The chain couples TRBV4-3 to TRBJ2-2; no firm D call. The CDR3 contains 13 residues. V gave up 0 bases and J gave up 8 bases, with 7 bases separating them. Germline lookup yields CDR1 LGHNA and CDR2 YSLEER. The CDR3 is CASSQDSVGELFF. DNA for the CDR3: TGCGCCAGCAGCCAAGACTCAGTGGGGGAGCTGTTTTTT.

V is TRBV28 and J is TRBJ2-7; D unresolved. Trimming shortened V by 3 bases and J by 0 bases, and 12 bases separated the two germline ends. The germline CDR1 and CDR2 sequences are MDHEN and SYDVKM. The CDR3 extends over 15 amino acids. CDR3 sequence: CASSFSSTGSYEQYF. The CDR3 DNA is TGTGCCAGCAGTTTCTCCTCCACGGGCTCCTACGAGCAGTACTTC.

The rearrangement uses TRBV7-2 and TRBJ1-5; the D is unclear. The CDR3 loop spans 15 amino acids. V dropped 1 base and J dropped 0 bases, with 7 bases sitting between them. The V gene's germline CDR1 is SGHTA and CDR2 FQGNSA. For the CDR3, the DNA is TGTGCCAGCAGCTTAGACAGCCGTAGCAATCAGCCCCAGCATTTT. Its protein is CASSLDSRSNQPQHF.

The chain combines TRBV5-6 with TRBJ1-6; 7 positions agree with TRBD1. Germline V lookup: CDR1 SGHDT, CDR2 YYEEEE. The CDR3 contains 15 residues. V gave up 6 bases and J gave up 9 bases; unmatched junction bases: 12. CDR3 sequence: CASTLRGRGGSPLHF. CDR3 sequence (DNA): TGTGCCAGCACCTTAAGGGGGCGCGGAGGTTCACCCCTCCACTTT.

The gene calls are TRBV30 and TRBJ1-5; 12 bases are a match to TRBD1. CDR1 and CDR2 from the germline V gene are GTSNPN and SVGIG (reference sequence). V lost 3 bases, J lost 5 bases, and 5 bases stayed unmatched. The CDR3 runs to 15 residues. The CDR3 spells CAWSPRDRGHQPQHF. In nucleotides, the CDR3 is TGTGCCTGGAGCCCCCGGGACAGGGGGCATCAGCCCCAGCATTTT.

The chain is built from TRBV7-6 and TRBJ2-1, with 14 bases identical to TRBD2. The CDR3 extends over 19 amino acids. After removal of 2 bases from V and 0 bases from J, the junction contained 6 bases not matched to a gene. Germline CDR1 is SGHVS and CDR2 is FNYEAQ. CDR3 in DNA: TGTGCCAGCAGCTTAAAGGGACTAGCGGGGGCTCGCTCCTACAATGAGCAGTTCTTC. This gives the protein CASSLKGLAGARSYNEQFF.

A remark on this clone: Its ends do not fully match the called genes, so a read error is possible. Other DNA sequences in the sample encode the same CDR3. The chain couples TRBV27 to TRBJ1-2, with 8 nucleotides matching TRBD1. From germline, CDR1 is MNHEY and CDR2 SMNVEV (reference sequence). The CDR3 has 15 residues. Written as DNA, the CDR3 is TGTGCCAGCAGTCCACGGACAGGGTCTAACTACGGCTACACCTTC. This encodes CASSPRTGSNYGYTF.

This chain joins TRBV5-1 and TRBJ1-1; maybe TRBD1 (6 bases). The CDR3 consists of 15 residues. From germline, CDR1 is SGHRS and CDR2 YFSETQ. V gave up 2 bases and J gave up 2 bases, with 13 bases separating them. The CDR3 here is CASSLDRMINTEAFF. The CDR3 region has the DNA TGCGCCAGCAGCTTAGACAGGATGATTAACACTGAAGCTTTCTTT.

V and J are TRBV3-1 (or the pseudogene TRBV3-2) and TRBJ2-7, with D maybe TRBD2 (6 bases). Trimming shortened V by 1 base and J by 8 bases, and 21 bases separated the two germline ends. The CDR3 is 16 residues long. Germline CDR1 is LGHDT and CDR2 is YNNKEL (reference sequence). The CDR3 sequence: CASSQALARAGWKQYF. The CDR3 region has the DNA TGTGCCAGCAGCCAAGCGCTAGCGCGGGCCGGGTGGAAGCAGTACTTC.

The chain is built from TRBV7-9 and TRBJ2-3; 7 positions match TRBD2. Germline CDR1 is SEHNR and CDR2 is FQNEAQ (reference sequence). Germline trimming cut 6 bases from V and 1 base from J; bases unmatched to any gene: 7. The CDR3 consists of 15 residues. This CDR3 is CASSPSGTRTDTQYF. CDR3 DNA: TGTGCCAGCAGTCCGAGCGGGACCCGCACAGATACGCAGTATTTT.

The J gene is TRBJ2-7, the V gene TRBV27, with D tentatively TRBD1 (6 bases). The length of the CDR3 is 12 residues. Trimming pared 4 bases from V and 11 bases from J, leaving 15 bases between. Germline V gene data show CDR1 as MNHEY and CDR2 as SMNVEV (reference sequence). The CDR3 loop is CASSSAGQMEYF. The CDR3 nucleotides are TGTGCCAGCAGTTCTGCAGGACAGATGGAGTACTTC.

V and J are TRBV24-1 and TRBJ2-5; D not certain. This CDR3 region has 12 residues. Deletions cut 6 bases from V and 5 bases from J, with 9 bases between. The germline gives CDR1 KGHDR, CDR2 SFDVKD. DNA for the CDR3: TGTGCCACCAGTCTAGTCGGGGAGACCCAGTACTTC. Translation: CATSLVGETQYF.

The CDR3 sequence: CASSDPTSGRVRTGELFF. The CDR3 region has the DNA TGTGCCAGCAGCGACCCGACTAGCGGGAGGGTACGAACCGGGGAGCTGTTTTTT. The chain links TRBV11-3 to TRBJ2-2, with 14 bases lining up with TRBD2. Germline lookup yields CDR1 SGHNT and CDR2 YENEEA. The V gene end was trimmed by 5 bases and the J gene end by 5 bases; junction bases not matched to a gene: 10. This CDR3 region has 18 residues. Full variable domain (remainder filled in from reference TRBV11-3 and TRBJ2-2): EAGVVQSPRYKIIEKKQPVAFWCNPISGHNTLYWYLQNLGQGPELLIRYENEEAVDDSQLPKDRFSAERLKGVDSTLKIQPAELGDSAVYLCASSDPTSGRVRTGELFFGEGSRLTVL.

This clone appeared a single time. The chain joins TRBV30 to TRBJ1-5; possibly TRBD1 for D (5 bases). From germline, CDR1 is GTSNPN and CDR2 SVGIG (reference sequence). The CDR3 loop spans 13 amino acids. The V end was cut by 2 bases, the J end by 3 bases, with 8 bases between. The CDR3 DNA reads TGTGCCTGGAGTCCCAGGGACAATCAGCCCCAGCATTTT. This codes for CAWSPRDNQPQHF.

CDR3 sequence (DNA): TGCGCCAGCAGCGGTGGGACTGGGAACACCGGGGAGCTGTTTTTT. This encodes CASSGGTGNTGELFF. This chain joins TRBV5-1 and TRBJ2-2; D possibly corresponds to TRBD2 (6 bases). CDR1 is SGHRS and CDR2 is YFSETQ in the germline V gene. V gave up 4 bases and J gave up 1 base, with 11 bases separating them. The CDR3 extends over 15 amino acids.